A selection of T cell receptor beta chains follows, all from one sample in a study of blood T cell repertoires in COVID-19. TCRdb's copy holds only in-frame clones and misses some; the assay was immunoSEQ multiplex PCR. The sample shows 150,000 to 200,000 clones, about 89% of them seen only once. The sequencing sample was made of peripheral blood. The receptor set was obtained from a man in his 70s with acute or convalescent COVID-19. Each CDR3 is given with its conserved first and last residue. A D gene is named only where the DNA matches it firmly. A clone size is listed for some rows: how often the clone was seen (once, few, many), or a class if it is expanded.

CDR3aa	CDR3nt	v_gene	d_gene	len	j_gene	abundance
CASSPLAQPDTGELFF	TGTGCCAGCAGTCCTTTAGCTCAGCCGGATACCGGGGAGCTGTTTTTT	TRBV27	NA	16	TRBJ2-2	NA
CASSSGTSNTGELFF	TGCGCCAGCAGTTCTGGGACTTCTAACACCGGGGAGCTGTTTTTT	TRBV10-1	NA	15	TRBJ2-2	NA
CASSQQGLAGDEQYF	TGTGCCAGCAGCCAACAGGGACTAGCGGGAGACGAGCAGTACTTC	TRBV3-1/TRBV3-2	TRBD2	15	TRBJ2-7	NA
CASSPGTIPNYGYTF	TGTGCCAGCAGCCCGGGGACAATTCCTAACTATGGCTACACCTTC	TRBV28	NA	15	TRBJ1-2	NA
CASSLSGTGGPFSSYEQYF	TGCGCCAGCAGCCTCTCCGGGACAGGGGGGCCCTTCAGCTCCTACGAGCAGTACTTC	TRBV5-1	TRBD1	19	TRBJ2-7	NA
CASSFTGAYTGELFF	TGCGCCAGCAGCTTTACAGGAGCCTACACCGGGGAGCTGTTTTTT	TRBV5-1	NA	15	TRBJ2-2	once
CASSQSTGLNSPLHF	TGTGCCAGCTCACAATCGACAGGGTTGAATTCACCCCTCCACTTT	TRBV18	TRBD1	15	TRBJ1-6	NA
CATSIETEGYTF	TGTGCCACCAGTATTGAGACAGAAGGCTACACCTTC	TRBV24-1	NA	12	TRBJ1-2	NA
CASSQEVDRDYGYTF	TGCGCCAGCAGCCAAGAAGTTGACAGGGACTATGGCTACACCTTC	TRBV4-3	TRBD1	15	TRBJ1-2	NA
CASWEGMNTEAFF	TGCGCCAGCTGGGAGGGCATGAACACTGAAGCTTTCTTT	TRBV5-1	NA	13	TRBJ1-1	once
CPTSGGAGDTQYF	TGTCCCACTAGCGGGGGGGCCGGAGATACGCAGTATTTT	TRBV21-1	NA	13	TRBJ2-3	NA
CASSSRTGGTDTQYF	TGTGCCAGCAGCTCTAGGACTGGAGGCACAGATACGCAGTATTTT	TRBV7-3	NA	15	TRBJ2-3	NA
CASSSGLLGTDTQYF	TGTGCCAGCAGCTCGGGTCTTCTAGGCACAGATACGCAGTATTTT	TRBV5-4	NA	15	TRBJ2-3	NA
CSVPYGSSGYNEQFF	TGCAGCGTTCCATATGGGTCTAGCGGCTACAATGAGCAGTTCTTC	TRBV29-1	TRBD2	15	TRBJ2-1	NA
CATRSGGPTDTQYF	TGTGCCACCAGGAGCGGGGGGCCCACAGATACGCAGTATTTT	TRBV24-1	TRBD2	14	TRBJ2-3	NA
CASSLFNGFQQAFF	TGTGCCAGCAGCTTGTTTAACGGGTTCCAGCAAGCTTTCTTT	TRBV5-8	NA	14	TRBJ1-1	once
CASSLGGKLFF	TGTGCCAGCAGCTTAGGCGGGAAACTGTTTTTT	TRBV7-2	NA	11	TRBJ1-4	once
CASRTSGTENEKLFF	TGTGCCAGCAGAACTTCCGGGACAGAGAATGAAAAACTGTTTTTT	TRBV28	TRBD1	15	TRBJ1-4	NA
CASTRQGSGNTIYF	TGTGCCAGCACCCGACAGGGGTCCGGAAACACCATATATTTT	TRBV7-9	TRBD1	14	TRBJ1-3	NA
CASSEAGMSNQPQHF	TGTGCCAGCAGTGAGGCAGGGATGAGCAATCAGCCCCAGCATTTT	TRBV6-1	NA	15	TRBJ1-5	NA
CASSVAPSQGDGYTF	TGTGCCAGCAGCGTAGCCCCCTCACAGGGAGATGGCTACACCTTC	TRBV9	NA	15	TRBJ1-2	NA
CASSILGGVFNEQFF	TGTGCCAGTAGTATCCTCGGGGGGGTGTTCAATGAGCAGTTCTTC	TRBV19	TRBD2	15	TRBJ2-1	NA
CALRTSRIYEQYF	TGTGCCCTTAGGACTAGCCGGATCTACGAGCAGTACTTC	TRBV10-3	TRBD2	13	TRBJ2-7	NA
CASSPELGGVTYEQYF	TGTGCCAGCAGCCCGGAGCTAGGGGGTGTAACCTACGAGCAGTACTTC	TRBV9	NA	16	TRBJ2-7	NA
CATSRDLGYEQFF	TGTGCCACCAGCAGAGATCTCGGGTATGAGCAGTTCTTC	TRBV15	NA	13	TRBJ2-1	NA
CATSRDEGGVQTEAFF	TGTGCCACCAGCAGAGATGAGGGTGGTGTGCAAACTGAAGCTTTCTTT	TRBV15	NA	16	TRBJ1-1	NA
CASSPSISLTYEQYF	TGTGCCAGCAGCCCCTCGATCAGTCTTACCTACGAGCAGTACTTC	TRBV5-5	NA	15	TRBJ2-7	NA
CASSQGQGNYGYTF	TGTGCCAGCAGCCAGGGGCAGGGGAACTATGGCTACACCTTC	TRBV2	NA	14	TRBJ1-2	once
CASSLDPETTIYF	TGTGCCAGCAGCTTAGACCCCGAAACAACCATATATTTT	TRBV7-2	NA	13	TRBJ1-3	NA
CAWTFPGRRNYGYTF	TGTGCCTGGACTTTTCCCGGGAGAAGAAACTATGGCTACACCTTC	TRBV30	NA	15	TRBJ1-2	NA
CASSSGQGDSHGYTF	TGTGCCAGCAGCTCGGGACAGGGTGATAGTCATGGCTACACCTTC	TRBV7-3	TRBD1	15	TRBJ1-2	NA
CASSSGLGTQYF	TGTGCCAGCAGTAGCGGACTAGGGACCCAGTACTTC	TRBV7-2	TRBD2	12	TRBJ2-5	NA
CASSRSGGARYEQFF	TGTGCCAGCAGCCGTAGCGGGGGGGCCCGGTATGAGCAGTTCTTC	TRBV7-9	TRBD2	15	TRBJ2-1	NA
CASRFQGSETQYF	TGTGCCAGCAGGTTTCAGGGGTCCGAGACCCAGTACTTC	TRBV28	NA	13	TRBJ2-5	NA
CASSFGTGAYGYTF	TGTGCCAGCAGCTTCGGGACAGGGGCCTATGGCTACACCTTC	TRBV7-9	TRBD1	14	TRBJ1-2	NA
CATCVGGENEKLFF	TGTGCCACCTGCGTGGGGGGTGAAAATGAAAAACTGTTTTTT	TRBV15	NA	14	TRBJ1-4	NA
CAWADRDTHTGELFF	TGTGCCTGGGCAGACAGGGATACCCATACCGGGGAGCTGTTTTTT	TRBV30	TRBD1	15	TRBJ2-2	NA
CASSVQGANSPLHF	TGTGCCAGCAGTGTGCAGGGGGCGAATTCACCCCTCCACTTT	TRBV2	TRBD1	14	TRBJ1-6	few
CASSQAGGDTEAFF	TGTGCCAGCAGCCAAGCCGGTGGAGACACTGAAGCTTTCTTT	TRBV3-1/TRBV3-2	NA	14	TRBJ1-1	NA
CARSLDNRHAGTYNEQFF	TGTGCCAGAAGCTTGGATAATCGCCACGCGGGAACCTACAATGAGCAGTTCTTC	TRBV5-3	NA	18	TRBJ2-1	NA